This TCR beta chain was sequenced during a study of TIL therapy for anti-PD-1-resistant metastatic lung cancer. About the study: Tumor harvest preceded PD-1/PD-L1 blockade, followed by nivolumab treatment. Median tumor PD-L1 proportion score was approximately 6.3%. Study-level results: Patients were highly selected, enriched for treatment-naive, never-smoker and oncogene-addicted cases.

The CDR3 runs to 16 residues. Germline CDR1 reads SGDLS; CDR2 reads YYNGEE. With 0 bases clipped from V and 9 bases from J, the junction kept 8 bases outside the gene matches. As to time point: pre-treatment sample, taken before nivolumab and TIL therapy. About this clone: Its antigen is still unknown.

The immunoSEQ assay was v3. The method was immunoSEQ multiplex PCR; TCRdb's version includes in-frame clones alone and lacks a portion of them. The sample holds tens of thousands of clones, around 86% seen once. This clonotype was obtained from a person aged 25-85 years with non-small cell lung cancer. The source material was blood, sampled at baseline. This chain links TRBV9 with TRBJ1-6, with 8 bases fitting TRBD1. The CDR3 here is CASSVEGGTGASPLHF. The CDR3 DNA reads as TGTGCCAGCAGCGTAGAGGGTGGGACAGGCGCTTCACCCCTCCACTTT.